This entry lists 12 T cell receptor beta chains sequenced from one sample in a study of blood T cell repertoires in COVID-19. Method: immunoSEQ multiplex PCR; TCRdb's copy keeps in-frame clones and lacks some. The repertoire includes approximately 120,000 clones, 84% of them detected once, and 6.6% sits in the top ten. The sequenced material came from peripheral blood. The receptors originated from a woman in her forties or fifties with acute or convalescent COVID-19.

In DNA form, the CDR3 reads TGTGCCAGCAGTGGAGGACAGGGCGGCTATGGCTACACCTTC. Translation gives CASSGGQGGYGYTF. The rearrangement joins TRBV28 to TRBJ1-2; 8 positions match TRBD1. This CDR3 spans 14 amino acids. CDR1 is MDHEN and CDR2 is SYDVKM in the germline V gene. V lost 5 bases to trimming and J lost 4 bases; unmatched junction nucleotides: 6.

The rearrangement uses TRBV30 and TRBJ1-6; 7 nucleotides line up with TRBD1. With 7 bases clipped from V and 9 bases from J, the junction kept 9 bases outside the gene matches. This CDR3 contains 13 residues. CDR1 and CDR2 (germline): GTSNPN, SVGIG (reference sequence). The CDR3 loop is CASLQGSGSPLHF. The CDR3, as DNA: TGTGCCTCCTTACAGGGGTCAGGTTCACCCCTCCACTTT.

The DNA of the CDR3 is TGTGCCAGCAGCCAGAGAGGAGATACGCAGTATTTT. Its protein is CASSQRGDTQYF. The chain joins TRBV7-2 to TRBJ2-3; no firm D call. CDR3 size: 12 residues. Germline V gives CDR1 SGHTA, CDR2 FQGNSA. V was pared by 5 bases and J by 5 bases, with 8 bases between.

The chain has TRBV5-1 and TRBJ1-2; a weak D match, TRBD1 (6 bases). V dropped 0 bases and J dropped 2 bases, with 11 bases sitting between them. The length of the CDR3 is 15 residues. CDR1 is SGHRS and CDR2 is YFSETQ in the germline V gene. The CDR3 spells CASSLDVGANYGYTF. The CDR3, as DNA: TGCGCCAGCAGCTTGGACGTGGGGGCGAACTATGGCTACACCTTC.

This rearrangement joins TRBV6-6 to TRBJ1-1, with 7 bases matching TRBD1. J gave up 4 bases and V 6 bases, and 5 bases lay outside the gene matches. The CDR3 sequence is 13 residues long. CDR1 is MNHNY, CDR2 SVGAGI, per germline (reference sequence). Here the CDR3 DNA reads TGTGCCAGCAGGTTCAACAGGGGCACTGAAGCTTTCTTT. Protein product: CASRFNRGTEAFF.

This clone has just one count. The chain carries TRBV6-5 and TRBJ1-1; D might be TRBD1 (6 bases). There are 15 residues in the CDR3. CDR1 and CDR2 from the germline V gene are MNHEY and SVGAGI. Deletions cut 3 bases from V and 3 bases from J, with 14 bases between. The CDR3 DNA follows: TGTGCCAGCAGTTATGGGGGGGCGGGGTACACTGAAGCTTTCTTT. As protein: CASSYGGAGYTEAFF.

The chain couples TRBV7-9 to TRBJ1-3, with D uncertain. The CDR3 runs to 17 residues. CDR1 is SEHNR, CDR2 FQNEAQ, per germline (reference sequence). V gave up 2 bases and J gave up 0 bases, with 14 bases separating them. The CDR3 is CASSLSTRPSSGNTIYF. CDR3 nucleotides: TGTGCCAGCAGCTTATCGACGCGGCCATCCTCTGGAAACACCATATATTTT.

The V call is TRBV19, the J call TRBJ2-5; tentative D call: TRBD2 (6 bases). The length of the CDR3 is 11 residues. The germline V and J ends were trimmed by 5 bases and 7 bases, with 8 bases remaining between them. Germline assignment: CDR1 LNHDA and CDR2 SQIVND (reference sequence). This CDR3 is CASSVRGTQYF. In DNA, the CDR3 is TGTGCCAGTAGTGTGCGGGGGACCCAGTACTTC.

This chain uses TRBV6-2 or TRBV6-3 with TRBJ1-5, with D perhaps TRBD1 (5 bases). Germline CDR1 MNHEY, CDR2 SVGEGT. There are 13 residues in the CDR3. V was shortened by 3 bases and J by 6 bases, with 9 bases between the two germline ends. This CDR3 reads CASSYAGFQPQHF. CDR3 DNA sequence: TGTGCCAGCAGTTATGCAGGGTTTCAGCCCCAGCATTTT.

The gene calls are TRBV6-5 and TRBJ1-6; the match to TRBD1 covers 7 bases. The CDR3 has 16 amino acids. Per the germline V gene, CDR1 is MNHEY and CDR2 is SVGAGI. The V and J ends lost 4 bases and 10 bases, in that order; junction bases with no gene match: 13. DNA of the CDR3: TGTGCCAGCAGTTCGGGCAGGGGGTTTCGACGATCACCCCTCCACTTT. It specifies CASSSGRGFRRSPLHF.

The gene calls are TRBV7-3 and TRBJ1-4; TRBD1 aligns across 8 bases. The junction had 6 bases not matched to a gene; V was cut back by 1 base and J by 8 bases. The CDR3 totals 15 residues. Germline V gene lookup returns CDR1 SGHTA and CDR2 FQGTGA. CDR3 sequence: CASSLRDRLWEKLFF. DNA of the CDR3: TGTGCCAGCAGCTTAAGGGACAGGCTTTGGGAAAAACTGTTTTTT.

V gene TRBV10-3 combines with J gene TRBJ1-5, with no clear D. With 10 bases removed from V and 0 bases from J, the gap between germline ends came to 13 bases. CDR1 ENHRY and CDR2 SYGVKD come from the germline V gene. This CDR3 spans 14 amino acids. The CDR3 sequence is CATSIRDSNQPQHF. The CDR3 nucleotides read TGTGCCACCTCTATCCGGGATAGCAATCAGCCCCAGCATTTT.